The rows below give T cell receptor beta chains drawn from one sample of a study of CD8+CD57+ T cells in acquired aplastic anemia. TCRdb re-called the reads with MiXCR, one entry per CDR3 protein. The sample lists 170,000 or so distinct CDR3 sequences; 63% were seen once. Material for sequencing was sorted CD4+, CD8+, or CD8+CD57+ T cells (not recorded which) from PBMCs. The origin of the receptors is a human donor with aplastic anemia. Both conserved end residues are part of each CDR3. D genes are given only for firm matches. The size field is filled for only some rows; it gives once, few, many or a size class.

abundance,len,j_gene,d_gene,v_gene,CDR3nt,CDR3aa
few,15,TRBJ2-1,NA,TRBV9,TGTGCCAGCAGCGTAAGCGAGCCGTCCTACAATGAGCAGTTCTTC,CASSVSEPSYNEQFF
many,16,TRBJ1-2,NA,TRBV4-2,TGTGCCAGCAGCCCCCAAGGTCTTCCCAAGGCATATGGCTACACCTTC,CASSPQGLPKAYGYTF
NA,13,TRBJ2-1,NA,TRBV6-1,TGTGCCAGCAGTTATACAGGGATGAATGAGCAGTTCTTC,CASSYTGMNEQFF
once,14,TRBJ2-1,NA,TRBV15,TGTGCCACCAGCAGTTGGGGAAGGGGCAATGAGCAGTTCTTC,CATSSWGRGNEQFF
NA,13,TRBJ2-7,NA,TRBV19,TGTGCCAGCGGGCCTCACGGGCACTACGAGCAGTACTTC,CASGPHGHYEQYF
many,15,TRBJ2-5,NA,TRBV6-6,TGTGCCAGCAGTCCCTACTGGGGGACACAAGAGACCCAGTACTTC,CASSPYWGTQETQYF
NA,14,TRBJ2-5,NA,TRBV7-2,TGTGCCAGCAGCTCCAGGGGACTACAAGAGACCCAGTACTTC,CASSSRGLQETQYF
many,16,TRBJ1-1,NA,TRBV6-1,TGTGCCAGCAGTTTTTCGACCGGGGGCTCGAACACTGAAGCTTTCTTT,CASSFSTGGSNTEAFF
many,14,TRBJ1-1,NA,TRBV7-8,TGTGCCAGCAGCTCGACCCAGATGAACACTGAAGCTTTCTTT,CASSSTQMNTEAFF
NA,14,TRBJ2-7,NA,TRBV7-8,TGTGCCAGCAGCTCTAGTAGAAACTTCAACGAGCAGTACTTC,CASSSSRNFNEQYF
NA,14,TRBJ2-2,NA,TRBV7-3,TGTGCCAGCAGCCCAGGGGTGGTAACCGGGGAGCTGTTTTTT,CASSPGVVTGELFF
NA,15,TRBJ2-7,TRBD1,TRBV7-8,TGTGCCAGCAGCCCTCCGGGACAGGGGGCACACGAGCAGTACTTC,CASSPPGQGAHEQYF
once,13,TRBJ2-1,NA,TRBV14,TGTGCCAGCAGGAAAGACTCCGACAATGAGCAGTTCTTC,CASRKDSDNEQFF
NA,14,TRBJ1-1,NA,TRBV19,TGTGCCAGTAGCCCCAGGATTATGAACACTGAAGCTTTCTTT,CASSPRIMNTEAFF
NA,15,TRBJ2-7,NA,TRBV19,TGTGCCAGTAGCATATCAGGGGGGGGGGACTACGAGAAGTACTTC,CASSISGGGDYEKYF
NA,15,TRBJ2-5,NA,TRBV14,TGTGCCAGCTGCGAGACAGGAAGAACAAGGGAGACCCAGTACTTC,CASCETGRTRETQYF
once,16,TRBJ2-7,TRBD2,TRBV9,TGTGCCAGCAGCCCTAGCGGGGGGGCCGGTGGGAACGAGCAGTACTTC,CASSPSGGAGGNEQYF
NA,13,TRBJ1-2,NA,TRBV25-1,TGTGCCAGCAGGGAACTGGGATCTAGAGGCTACACCTTC,CASRELGSRGYTF
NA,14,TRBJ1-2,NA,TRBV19,TGTGCCAGTAGTCCCTCCGCAAGCGGCTATGGCTACACCTTC,CASSPSASGYGYTF
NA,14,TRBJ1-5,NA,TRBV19,TGTGCCAGTAGTATCGCGCCCGGGGGGACCTACGAGCATTTT,CASSIAPGGTYEHF
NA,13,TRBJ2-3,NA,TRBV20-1,TGCAGTGCTAGCCACGGGGTTTCCAATGAGCAGTATTTT,CSASHGVSNEQYF
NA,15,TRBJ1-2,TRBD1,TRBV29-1,TGCAGCGTTGAAGCTATCGGGACAGGGGTGGATGGCTACACCTTC,CSVEAIGTGVDGYTF
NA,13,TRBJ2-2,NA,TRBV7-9,TGTGCCAGCAGCTTATCGGTAAACAGGGAGCTGTTTTTT,CASSLSVNRELFF
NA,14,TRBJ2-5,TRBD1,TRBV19,TGTGCCAGTAGTCCCCGGACAGGGAAAGAGACCCAGTACTTC,CASSPRTGKETQYF
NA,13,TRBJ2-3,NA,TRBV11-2,TGTGCCAGCAGTTTACCCCCCATAGATACGCAGTATTTT,CASSLPPIDTQYF
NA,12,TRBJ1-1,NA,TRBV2,TGTGCCAGCAGGGGAGGGACGTCTGAAGCTTTCTTT,CASRGGTSEAFF
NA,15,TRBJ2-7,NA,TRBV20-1,TGCAGTGCCCTTCCCCCGGGACAAGATTGGCACGAGCAGTACTTC,CSALPPGQDWHEQYF
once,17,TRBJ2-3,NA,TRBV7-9,TGTGCCAGCAGCCCTCTGAGGAGCGGCCCCCCCACAGATACGCAGTATTTT,CASSPLRSGPPTDTQYF
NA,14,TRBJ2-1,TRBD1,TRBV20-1,TGCAAAACACAGGGGCCGAGCTCCTACAATGAGCAGTTCTTC,CKTQGPSSYNEQFF
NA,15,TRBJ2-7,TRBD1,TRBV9,TGTGCCAGCAGCCCGACCGACAGGGATCCCTACGAGCAGTACTTC,CASSPTDRDPYEQYF
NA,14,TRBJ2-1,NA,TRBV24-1,TGTGCCACCAGTGACATAACAGGGTACAATGAGCAGTTCTTC,CATSDITGYNEQFF
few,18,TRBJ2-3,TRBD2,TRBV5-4,TGTGCCAGCAGCTTAGATGGGACTAGCGGGGGGGCCCTGGATACGCAGTATTTT,CASSLDGTSGGALDTQYF
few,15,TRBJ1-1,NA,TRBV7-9,TGTGCCAGCAGCTCCCTGACAGAGGCGAACACTGAAGCTTTCTTT,CASSSLTEANTEAFF
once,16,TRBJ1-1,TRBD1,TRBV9,TGTGCCAGCAGCGTAGTGACAGGGGGTTTGAACACTGAAGCTTTCTTT,CASSVVTGGLNTEAFF
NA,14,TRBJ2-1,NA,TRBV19,TGTGCCAGTAGGAACCCAGGGGCGAGGACTGAGCAGTTCTTC,CASRNPGARTEQFF
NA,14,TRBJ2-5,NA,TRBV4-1,TGTGCCAGTAGTGATCAGGGCATCAGGGAGACCCAGTACTTC,CASSDQGIRETQYF
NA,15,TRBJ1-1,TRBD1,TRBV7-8,TGTGCCAGCAGCTTAGAGGGACAGCGGAACACTGAAGCTTTCTTT,CASSLEGQRNTEAFF
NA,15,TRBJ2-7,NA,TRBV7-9,TGTGCCAGCAGTTTAGGGTCAGAACTACCCTACGAGCAGTACTTC,CASSLGSELPYEQYF
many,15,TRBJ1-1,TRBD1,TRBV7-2,TGTGCCAGCAGCTTAGAATCGGGACAGGGGGCGCGGGCTTTCTTT,CASSLESGQGARAFF
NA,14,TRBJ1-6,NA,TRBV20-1,TGCAGTGCTAGGCAGGGGCCCTATAATTCACCCCTCCACTTT,CSARQGPYNSPLHF
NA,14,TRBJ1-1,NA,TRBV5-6,TGTGCCAGCAGAGCCGGACAGCGGAACACTGAAGCTTTCTTT,CASRAGQRNTEAFF
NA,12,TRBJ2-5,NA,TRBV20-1,TGCAGTGCTAGAAGCAGGGGACAGACCCAGTACTTC,CSARSRGQTQYF
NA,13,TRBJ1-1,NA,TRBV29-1,TGCAGCGTTGGTGGGGGCACCAACACTGAAGCTTTCTTT,CSVGGGTNTEAFF
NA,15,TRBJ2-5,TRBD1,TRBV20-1,TGCAGTGCTAGAGACTTTCGGACAGGGCTGGAGACCCAGTACTTC,CSARDFRTGLETQYF
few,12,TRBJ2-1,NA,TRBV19,TGTGCCAGTAGTCTGACAGGTAATGAGCAGTTCTTC,CASSLTGNEQFF
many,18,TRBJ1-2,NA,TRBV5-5,TGTGCCAGCAGCGTCCCACGCCTTATCCAGGGATCCAACTATGGCTACACCTTC,CASSVPRLIQGSNYGYTF
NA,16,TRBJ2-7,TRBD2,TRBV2,TGTGCCAGCGGCCGCCGGGCTAGCGGGGGCCTCTACGAGCAGTACTTC,CASGRRASGGLYEQYF
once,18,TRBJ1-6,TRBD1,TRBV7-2,TGTGCCAGCAGCTTACTCGCTTGGACAGGGGTCGGTAATTCACCCCTCCACTTT,CASSLLAWTGVGNSPLHF
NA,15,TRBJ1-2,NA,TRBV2,TGTGCCAGCAGTGAGGGGGGCCGGGGGATCTATGGCTACACCTTC,CASSEGGRGIYGYTF
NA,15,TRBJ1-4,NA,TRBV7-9,TGTGCCAGCAGCTTAATACAGGGAGTGAAGGAAAAACTGTTTTTT,CASSLIQGVKEKLFF
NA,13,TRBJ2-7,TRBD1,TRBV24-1,TGTGCCACCAGTGGACAGGGGTCTAACGAGCAGTACTTC,CATSGQGSNEQYF
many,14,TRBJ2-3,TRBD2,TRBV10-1,TGCGCCAGCAGTGATAGCGGGGGGCACCGTACGCAGTATTTT,CASSDSGGHRTQYF
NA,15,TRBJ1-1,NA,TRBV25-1,TGTGCCAGCAGTGAACGGGGGGCGGTGAACACTGAAGCTTTCTTT,CASSERGAVNTEAFF
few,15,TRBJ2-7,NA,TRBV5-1,TGCGCCAGCAGCTTGGCGGGGGGCGCGTTCTACGAGCAGTACTTC,CASSLAGGAFYEQYF
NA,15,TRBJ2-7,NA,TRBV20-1,TGCAGTGCCCTAAACCGGGACAAGGGTACCTACGAGCAGTACTTC,CSALNRDKGTYEQYF